This T cell receptor (beta chain) appears in the sequencing data of a study of blood T cells in healthy people across ages. Alongside a J-beta primer mix, a sample-barcoded 5' primer served in a second PCR lasting about 7 to 11 cycles. TCRdb re-analysed the 5' RACE reads in MiXCR, keeping a single row per CDR3 protein. The sample lists 1,800,000 or so distinct CDR3 sequences, about two fifths occurring once. Findings of the study overall: Higher diversity and more naive CD4+ cells were features of long-lived donors, compared to aged donors.

V was pared by 12 bases and J by 5 bases, with 15 bases of the junction left unmatched. Germline CDR1 reads KGHDR; CDR2 reads SFDVKD. The CDR3 is 17 residues long. A note on this clonotype: Its antigen is undetermined.

Donors were healthy Caucasian individuals from Russia aged roughly 6 to 95. No fewer than 5 micrograms of total RNA were isolated from every sample. What was sequenced was blood. V usage is TRBV24-1 and J usage is TRBJ2-5; 15 bases are a match to TRBD2. The sequence was obtained from a human donor in good health. The CDR3: CAAGEPGLAGGRETQYF. In DNA, the CDR3 is TGTGCCGCCGGTGAGCCGGGACTAGCGGGGGGTCGGGAGACCCAGTACTTC.